The 10 T cell receptor beta chains below were found in one sample sequenced in a study of T cells after posttransplantation cyclophosphamide. Repertoires were generated with immunoSEQ multiplex PCR, while TCRdb's copy carries only in-frame clones and drops some. The sample shows roughly 9,900 clones, approximately 90% of them seen only once. Control samples came 1 year after myeloablative marrow transplants with methotrexate plus calcineurin inhibitor. Material: PBMCs, obtained after an allogeneic stem cell transplant with a calcineurin inhibitor and methotrexate. The source is a male patient between 25 and 39 years old who received an allogeneic stem cell transplant from an unrelated donor, was CMV-positive, and had no GVHD. Some T cells may have originated in the graft donor.

The V call is TRBV6-5, the J call TRBJ2-2, with D perhaps matching TRBD2 (6 bases). Between the trimmed V and J ends, which lost 6 bases and 0 bases, there was a span of 11 bases. Germline values: CDR1 MNHEY, CDR2 SVGAGI. CDR3 length: 15 amino acids. CDR3 amino acids: CASRRDWTNTGELFF. The CDR3 bases are TGTGCCAGCAGGAGGGACTGGACGAACACCGGGGAGCTGTTTTTT.

The chain couples TRBV7-3 to TRBJ2-5; TRBD1 matches 8 bases. The CDR3 consists of 13 residues. Germline-derived CDR1 and CDR2 are SGHTA and FQGTGA. The trim removed 6 bases at V and 4 bases at J, leaving 4 bases unmatched. CDR3 loop: CASSQGARETQYF. The CDR3 region has the DNA TGTGCCAGCAGTCAGGGGGCACGAGAGACCCAGTACTTC.

The CDR3: CASSLGLARNTGELFF. The CDR3 nucleotides are TGTGCCAGCAGTTTAGGGCTAGCCCGGAACACCGGGGAGCTGTTTTTT. This sequence joins TRBV27 and TRBJ2-2, with TRBD2 as a possible D gene (5 bases). V gave up 2 bases and J gave up 1 base, with 11 bases separating them. The CDR3 is 16 amino acids. CDR1 MNHEY and CDR2 SMNVEV come from the germline V gene (reference sequence).

The rearrangement links TRBV12-2 to TRBJ2-7; the listed D gene, TRBD2, was not tested against the DNA. TRBV12-2 is a recognized pseudogene. This CDR3 is 14 amino acids long. The CDR3 bases are TGTGCAAGTCGCTTGGCGGGAGGGCCGGGCGAGCAGTACTTC. It specifies CASRLAGGPGEQYF.

This chain uses TRBV5-1 with TRBJ1-2; no reliable D call. CDR1 SGHRS and CDR2 YFSETQ come from the germline V gene. Trimming stripped 5 bases from V and 6 bases from J, with 14 bases between. The CDR3 is 13 residues long. CDR3: CASSIGALDGYTF. Here the CDR3 DNA reads TGCGCCAGCAGTATCGGCGCTCTAGATGGCTACACCTTC.

V is TRBV16 and J is TRBJ2-3; a possible D gene is TRBD1 (5 bases). The CDR3 extends over 13 amino acids. The germline V and J ends were trimmed by 3 bases and 1 base, with 5 bases remaining between them. Germline assignment: CDR1 KGHSY and CDR2 FQNENV. This chain's CDR3 is CASSQTGTDTQYF. The CDR3 nucleotides read TGTGCCAGCAGCCAGACAGGCACAGATACGCAGTATTTT.

This chain uses TRBV9 with TRBJ2-4; maybe TRBD2 (6 bases). This CDR3 region has 15 residues. Germline loops: CDR1 SGDLS, CDR2 YYNGEE. V dropped 2 bases and J dropped 1 base, with 10 bases sitting between them. The CDR3 loop is CASSVEGRAKNIQYF. The CDR3 nucleotides read TGTGCCAGCAGCGTTGAGGGGAGGGCCAAAAACATTCAGTACTTC. The entire variable domain, with the rest obtained from reference TRBV9 and TRBJ2-4, is as follows: DSGVTQTPKHLITATGQRVTLRCSPRSGDLSVYWYQQSLDQGLQFLIQYYNGEERAKGNILERFSAQQFPDLHSELNLSSLELGDSALYFCASSVEGRAKNIQYFGAGTRLSVL.

The rearrangement joins TRBV7-3 to TRBJ1-2; 9 bases match TRBD1. The length of the CDR3 is 17 residues. Germline-derived CDR1 and CDR2 are SGHTA and FQGTGA. Trimming at V came to 0 bases and at J to 7 bases, leaving 12 bases not matched to a gene. In DNA form, the CDR3 reads TGTGCCAGCAGCTTAACCCCCGGGACAGGGAAAAGGGGTGGCTACACCTTC. Amino acid sequence: CASSLTPGTGKRGGYTF.

The rearrangement uses TRBV19 and TRBJ1-2; D is possibly TRBD1 (6 bases). V was shortened by 5 bases and J by 2 bases, with 21 bases between the two germline ends. Germline V gene sequence: CDR1 LNHDA, CDR2 SQIVND (reference sequence). This CDR3 contains 17 residues. The CDR3 sequence is CASSPRTVSKGNYGYTF. The CDR3 DNA reads as TGTGCCAGTAGTCCTCGGACAGTCTCCAAGGGGAACTATGGCTACACCTTC.

The rearrangement joins TRBV12-5 to TRBJ2-1; 11 bases line up with TRBD2. The J segment lost 3 bases and the V segment lost 4 bases, leaving 8 bases of the junction unmatched. Germline V gene lookup returns CDR1 LGHNT and CDR2 FRNRAP. This CDR3 region has 17 residues. The CDR3 loop reads CASGWNPGLADYNEQFF. As DNA, the CDR3 is TGTGCTAGTGGTTGGAACCCGGGACTAGCGGACTACAATGAGCAGTTCTTC.